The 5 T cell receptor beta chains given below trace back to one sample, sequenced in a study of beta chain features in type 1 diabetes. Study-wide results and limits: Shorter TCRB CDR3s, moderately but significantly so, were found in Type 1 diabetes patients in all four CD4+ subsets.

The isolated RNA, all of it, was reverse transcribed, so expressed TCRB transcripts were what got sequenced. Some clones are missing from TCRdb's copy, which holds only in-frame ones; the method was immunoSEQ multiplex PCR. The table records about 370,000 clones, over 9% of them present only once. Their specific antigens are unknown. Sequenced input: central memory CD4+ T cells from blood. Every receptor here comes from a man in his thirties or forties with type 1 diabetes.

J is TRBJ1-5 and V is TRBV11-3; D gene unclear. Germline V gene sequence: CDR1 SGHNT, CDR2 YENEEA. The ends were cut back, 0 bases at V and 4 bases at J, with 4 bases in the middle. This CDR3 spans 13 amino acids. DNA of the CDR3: TGTGCCAGCAGCTTAGAGTCAAATCAGCCCCAGCATTTT. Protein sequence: CASSLESNQPQHF.

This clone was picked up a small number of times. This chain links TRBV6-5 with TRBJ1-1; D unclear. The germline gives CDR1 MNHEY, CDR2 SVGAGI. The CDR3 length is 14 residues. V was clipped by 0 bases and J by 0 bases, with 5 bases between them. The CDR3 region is CASSYSTMNTEAFF. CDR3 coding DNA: TGTGCCAGCAGTTACTCGACGATGAACACTGAAGCTTTCTTT.

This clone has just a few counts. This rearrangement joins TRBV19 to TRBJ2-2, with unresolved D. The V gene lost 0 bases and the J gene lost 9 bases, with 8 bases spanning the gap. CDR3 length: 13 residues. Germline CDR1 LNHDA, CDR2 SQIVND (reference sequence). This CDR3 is CASSIEVERELFF. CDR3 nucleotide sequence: TGTGCCAGTAGTATAGAAGTAGAGCGGGAGCTGTTTTTT.

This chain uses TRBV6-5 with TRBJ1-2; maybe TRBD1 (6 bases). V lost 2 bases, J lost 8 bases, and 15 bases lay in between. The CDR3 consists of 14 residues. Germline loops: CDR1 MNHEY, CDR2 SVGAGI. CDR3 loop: CASSYDGQNRGYTF. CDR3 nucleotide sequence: TGTGCCAGCAGTTACGACGGACAGAATCGGGGCTACACCTTC.

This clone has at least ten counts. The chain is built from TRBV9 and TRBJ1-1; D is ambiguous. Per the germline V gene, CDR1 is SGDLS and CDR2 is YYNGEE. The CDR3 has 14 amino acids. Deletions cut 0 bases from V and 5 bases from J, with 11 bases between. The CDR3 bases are TGTGCCAGCAGCGTAGTTGGCGGATCGACTGAAGCTTTCTTT. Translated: CASSVVGGSTEAFF.